This TCR beta chain was captured in a study of blood T cells in healthy people across ages. Findings and caveats of the study: CMV infection status of these donors was not known. Those diversity estimates obtained from one million T cells were thought to be underestimates.

Germline lookup yields CDR1 SGHRS and CDR2 YFSETQ. CDR3 length: 16 residues. V was clipped by 0 bases and J by 9 bases, with 19 bases between them. This clonotype has ten or more counts. Its antigen is as yet unknown. Primed by a sample-barcoded 5' primer and a J-beta primer mix, a second PCR proceeded for about 7 to 11 cycles. The template-switch adaptor, which had 12 random nucleotides, put a tag on each cDNA molecule. TCRdb recomputed calls from the 5' RACE reads with MiXCR, one row per CDR3 protein. This sample has hundreds of thousands of distinct CDR3 sequences; about 54% occur once, and the top ten carry more than 35%.

V usage is TRBV5-1 and J usage is TRBJ2-1; tentative D call: TRBD2 (6 bases). The sequencing sample was made of blood. The TCR was taken from a man aged 55 to 70 in good health. The DNA of the CDR3 is TGCGCCAGCAGCTTGGTAGAACTGCGGAGGGTGGGTGAGCAGTTCTTC. As protein: CASSLVELRRVGEQFF.